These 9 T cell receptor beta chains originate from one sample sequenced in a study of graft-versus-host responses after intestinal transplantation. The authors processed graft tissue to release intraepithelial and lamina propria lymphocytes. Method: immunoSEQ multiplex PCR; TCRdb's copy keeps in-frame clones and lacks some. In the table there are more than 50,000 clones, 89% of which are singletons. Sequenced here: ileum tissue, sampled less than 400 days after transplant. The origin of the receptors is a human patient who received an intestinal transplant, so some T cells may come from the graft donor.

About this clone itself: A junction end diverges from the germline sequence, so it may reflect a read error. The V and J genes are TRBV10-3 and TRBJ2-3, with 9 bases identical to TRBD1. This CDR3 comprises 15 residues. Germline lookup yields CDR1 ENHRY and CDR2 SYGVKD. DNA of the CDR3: TGTGCCATCAGTGGGAACAGGGGGCCGACAGGTACGCAGTATTTT. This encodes CAISGNRGPTGTQYF.

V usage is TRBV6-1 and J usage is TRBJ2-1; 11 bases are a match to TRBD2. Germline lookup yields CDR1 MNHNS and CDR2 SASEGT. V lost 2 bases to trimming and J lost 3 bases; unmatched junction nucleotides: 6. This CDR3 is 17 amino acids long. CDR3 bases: TGTGCCAGCAGTGAATTTCCTAGCGGGGGGAACTACAATGAGCAGTTCTTC. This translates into CASSEFPSGGNYNEQFF.

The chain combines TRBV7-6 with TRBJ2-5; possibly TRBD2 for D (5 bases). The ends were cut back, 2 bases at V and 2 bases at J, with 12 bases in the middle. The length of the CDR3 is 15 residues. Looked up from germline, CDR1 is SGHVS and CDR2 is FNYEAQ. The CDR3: CASSLTPGEQETQYF. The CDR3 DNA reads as TGTGCCAGCAGCTTAACCCCCGGGGAGCAAGAGACCCAGTACTTC.

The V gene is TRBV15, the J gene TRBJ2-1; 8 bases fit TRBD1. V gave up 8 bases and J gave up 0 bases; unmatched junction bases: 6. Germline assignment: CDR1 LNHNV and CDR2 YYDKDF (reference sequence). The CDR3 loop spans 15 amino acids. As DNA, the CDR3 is TGTGCCACCCGCCGGGACAGGAGCTCCTACAATGAGCAGTTCTTC. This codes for CATRRDRSSYNEQFF. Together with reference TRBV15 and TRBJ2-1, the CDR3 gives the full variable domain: DAMVIQNPRYQVTQFGKPVTLSCSQTLNHNVMYWYQQKSSQAPKLLFHYYDKDFNNEADTPDNFQSRRPNTSFCFLDIRSPGLGDTAMYLCATRRDRSSYNEQFFGPGTRLTVL.

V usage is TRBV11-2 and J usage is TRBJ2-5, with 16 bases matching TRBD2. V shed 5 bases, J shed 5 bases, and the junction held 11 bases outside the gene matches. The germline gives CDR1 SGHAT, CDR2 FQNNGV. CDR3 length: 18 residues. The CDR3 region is CASSPGTSGGASPETQYF. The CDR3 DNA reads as TGTGCCAGCAGCCCTGGGACTAGCGGGGGGGCGTCCCCGGAGACCCAGTACTTC.

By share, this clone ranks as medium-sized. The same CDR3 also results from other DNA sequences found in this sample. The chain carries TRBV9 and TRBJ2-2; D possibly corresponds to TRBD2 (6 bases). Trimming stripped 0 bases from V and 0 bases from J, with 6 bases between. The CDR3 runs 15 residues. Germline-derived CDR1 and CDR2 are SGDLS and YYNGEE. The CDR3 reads CASSVAGANTGELFF. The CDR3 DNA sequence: TGTGCCAGCAGCGTAGCGGGGGCGAACACCGGGGAGCTGTTTTTT.

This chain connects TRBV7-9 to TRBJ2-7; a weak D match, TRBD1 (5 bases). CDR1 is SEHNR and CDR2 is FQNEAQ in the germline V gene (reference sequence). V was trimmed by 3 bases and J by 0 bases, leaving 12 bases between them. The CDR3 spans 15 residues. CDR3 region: CASSFESRGSYEQYF. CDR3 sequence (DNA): TGTGCCAGCAGCTTTGAGTCTAGGGGCTCCTACGAGCAGTACTTC.

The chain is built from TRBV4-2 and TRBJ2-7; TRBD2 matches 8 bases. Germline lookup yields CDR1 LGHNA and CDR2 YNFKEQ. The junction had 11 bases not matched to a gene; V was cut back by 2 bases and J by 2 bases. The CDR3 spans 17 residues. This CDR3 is CASSQHLATSGPYEQYF. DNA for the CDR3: TGTGCCAGCAGCCAACACTTGGCAACTAGCGGACCCTACGAGCAGTACTTC.

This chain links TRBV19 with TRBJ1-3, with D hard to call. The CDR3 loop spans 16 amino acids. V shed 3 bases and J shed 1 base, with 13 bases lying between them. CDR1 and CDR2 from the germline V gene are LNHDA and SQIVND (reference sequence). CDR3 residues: CASSMLLLRSGNTIYF. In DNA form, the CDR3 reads TGTGCCAGTAGTATGCTTCTACTGAGGTCTGGAAACACCATATATTTT.